This T cell receptor (beta chain) was sequenced in a study of spatial heterogeneity in lung cancer. Study-wide background: Among detected sequences, beta-chain ones consistently exceeded alpha-chain ones in number. Each distinct TCR and UMI combination averaged more than ten appearances in raw reads. Findings and caveats of the study: Ubiquitous, expanded tumor-derived TCRs were more frequently observed in blood at resection than at follow-up.

In its sample, this clonotype was seen many times. Its antigen remains unknown. Time point: sample taken at primary tumor resection. Researchers sequenced whole RNA taken from tumor, nontumor lung or frozen PBMC without sorting. 72 TRACERx patients with early, untreated non-small cell lung cancer donated samples. MiXCR was run by TCRdb on the 5' RACE reads, yielding one entry per CDR3 protein. This repertoire shows roughly 100,000 distinct CDR3 sequences, approximately 8.2% found once; its top ten account for less than 9%. The germline gives CDR1 SGHRS, CDR2 YFSETQ. V was clipped by 4 bases and J by 4 bases; unmatched bases: 8. The CDR3 spans 15 residues.

Specimen: PBMCs, collected at surgery. The chain is built from TRBV5-1 and TRBJ2-3; 8 bases align to TRBD1. This clonotype was obtained from a male donor with early-stage non-small cell lung cancer. This CDR3 reads CASSPLGQGPDTQYF. The CDR3 region has the DNA TGCGCCAGCAGCCCCCTCGGACAGGGACCAGATACGCAGTATTTT.